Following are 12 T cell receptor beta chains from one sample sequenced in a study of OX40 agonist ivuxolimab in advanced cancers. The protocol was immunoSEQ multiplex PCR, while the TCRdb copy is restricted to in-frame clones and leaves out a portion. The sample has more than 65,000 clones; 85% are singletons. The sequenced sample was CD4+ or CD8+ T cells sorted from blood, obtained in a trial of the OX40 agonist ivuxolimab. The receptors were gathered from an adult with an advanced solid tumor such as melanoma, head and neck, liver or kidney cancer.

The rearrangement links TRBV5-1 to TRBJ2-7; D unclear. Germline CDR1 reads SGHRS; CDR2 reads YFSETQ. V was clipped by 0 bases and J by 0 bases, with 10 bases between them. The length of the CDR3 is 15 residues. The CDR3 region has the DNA TGCGCCAGCAGCTTGGCGCCCTTGGACTCCTACGAGCAGTACTTC. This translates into CASSLAPLDSYEQYF. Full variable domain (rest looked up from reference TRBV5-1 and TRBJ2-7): KAGVTQTPRYLIKTRGQQVTLSCSPISGHRSVSWYQQTPGQGLQFLFEYFSETQRNKGNFPGRFSGRQFSNSRSEMNVSTLELGDSALYLCASSLAPLDSYEQYFGPGTRLTVT.

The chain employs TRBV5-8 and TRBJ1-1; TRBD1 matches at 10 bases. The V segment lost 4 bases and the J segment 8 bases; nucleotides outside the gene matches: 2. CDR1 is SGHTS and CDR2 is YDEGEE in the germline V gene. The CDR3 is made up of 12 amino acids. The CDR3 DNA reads TGTGCCAGCAGCAAGGACAGGGGGGAAGCTTTCTTT. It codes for CASSKDRGEAFF.

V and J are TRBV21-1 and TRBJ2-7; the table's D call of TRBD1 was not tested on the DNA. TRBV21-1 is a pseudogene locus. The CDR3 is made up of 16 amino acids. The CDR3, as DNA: TGTGCCAGCAGCAAGGCGGACAGGGGGAGCCCCTACGAGCAGTACTTC. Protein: CASSKADRGSPYEQYF.

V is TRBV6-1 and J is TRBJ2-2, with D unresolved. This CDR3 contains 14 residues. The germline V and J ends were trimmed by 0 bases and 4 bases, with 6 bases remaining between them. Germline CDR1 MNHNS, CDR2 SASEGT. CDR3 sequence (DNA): TGTGCCAGCAGTGAAGCCTGGGGCACCGGGGAGCTGTTTTTT. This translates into CASSEAWGTGELFF.

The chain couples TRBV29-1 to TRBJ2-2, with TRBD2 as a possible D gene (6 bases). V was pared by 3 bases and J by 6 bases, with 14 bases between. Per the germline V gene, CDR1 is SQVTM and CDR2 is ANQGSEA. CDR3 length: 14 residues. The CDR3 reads CSVDIGGAAGELFF. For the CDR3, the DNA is TGCAGCGTTGATATAGGCGGGGCCGCCGGGGAGCTGTTTTTT.

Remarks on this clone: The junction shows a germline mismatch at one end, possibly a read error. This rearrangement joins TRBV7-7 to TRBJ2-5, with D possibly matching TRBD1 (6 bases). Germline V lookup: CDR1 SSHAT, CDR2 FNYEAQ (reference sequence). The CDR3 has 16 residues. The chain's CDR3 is CASSLGGGQHQETQYF. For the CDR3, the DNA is TGTGCTAGCAGCTTAGGGGGTGGGCAGCACCAAGAGACCCAGTACTTC.

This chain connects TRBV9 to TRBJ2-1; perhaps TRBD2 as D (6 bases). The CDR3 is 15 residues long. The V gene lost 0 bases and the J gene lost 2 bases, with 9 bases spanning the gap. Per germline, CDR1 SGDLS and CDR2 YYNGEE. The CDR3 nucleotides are TGTGCCAGCAGCGTAGTACTAGCTACCTACAATGAGCAGTTCTTC. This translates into CASSVVLATYNEQFF.

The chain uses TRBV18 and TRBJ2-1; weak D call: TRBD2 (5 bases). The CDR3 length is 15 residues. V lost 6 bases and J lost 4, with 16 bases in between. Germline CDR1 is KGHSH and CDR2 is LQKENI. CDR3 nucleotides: TGTGCCAGCTCTCTTCGTCGTGGGGAGTACAATGAGCAGTTCTTC. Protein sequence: CASSLRRGEYNEQFF.

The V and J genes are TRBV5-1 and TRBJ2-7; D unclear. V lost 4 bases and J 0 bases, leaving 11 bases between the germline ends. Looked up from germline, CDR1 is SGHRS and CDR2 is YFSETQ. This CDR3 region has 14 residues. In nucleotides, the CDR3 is TGCGCCAGCAGCCCCAGGACCGCCTCCTACGAGCAGTACTTC. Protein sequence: CASSPRTASYEQYF.

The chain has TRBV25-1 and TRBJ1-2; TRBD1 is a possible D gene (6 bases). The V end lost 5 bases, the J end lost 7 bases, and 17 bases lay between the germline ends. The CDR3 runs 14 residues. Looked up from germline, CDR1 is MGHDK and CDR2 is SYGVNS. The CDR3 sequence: CASSPQGRGGGYTF. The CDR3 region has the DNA TGTGCCAGCAGTCCACAGGGTCGAGGTGGTGGCTACACCTTC.

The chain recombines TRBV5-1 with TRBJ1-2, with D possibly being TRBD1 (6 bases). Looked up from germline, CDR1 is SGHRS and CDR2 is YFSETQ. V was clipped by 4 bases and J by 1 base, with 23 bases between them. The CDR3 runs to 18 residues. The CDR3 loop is CASSPPGQQGLFNYGYTF. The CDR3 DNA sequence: TGCGCCAGCAGCCCTCCTGGCCAACAGGGCCTTTTTAACTATGGCTACACCTTC. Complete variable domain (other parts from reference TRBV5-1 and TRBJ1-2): KAGVTQTPRYLIKTRGQQVTLSCSPISGHRSVSWYQQTPGQGLQFLFEYFSETQRNKGNFPGRFSGRQFSNSRSEMNVSTLELGDSALYLCASSPPGQQGLFNYGYTFGSGTRLTVV.

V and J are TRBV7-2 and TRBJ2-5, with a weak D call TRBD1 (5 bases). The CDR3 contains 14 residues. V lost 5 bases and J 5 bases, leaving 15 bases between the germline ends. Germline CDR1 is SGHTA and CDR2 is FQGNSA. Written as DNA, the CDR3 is TGTGCCAGCAGCCGAATGACAGTGCAGGAGACCCAGTACTTC. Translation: CASSRMTVQETQYF. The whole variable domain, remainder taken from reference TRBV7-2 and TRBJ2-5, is GAGVSQSPSNKVTEKGKDVELRCDPISGHTALYWYRQSLGQGLEFLIYFQGNSAPDKSGLPSDRFSAERTGGSVSTLTIQRTQQEDSAVYLCASSRMTVQETQYFGPGTRLLVL.